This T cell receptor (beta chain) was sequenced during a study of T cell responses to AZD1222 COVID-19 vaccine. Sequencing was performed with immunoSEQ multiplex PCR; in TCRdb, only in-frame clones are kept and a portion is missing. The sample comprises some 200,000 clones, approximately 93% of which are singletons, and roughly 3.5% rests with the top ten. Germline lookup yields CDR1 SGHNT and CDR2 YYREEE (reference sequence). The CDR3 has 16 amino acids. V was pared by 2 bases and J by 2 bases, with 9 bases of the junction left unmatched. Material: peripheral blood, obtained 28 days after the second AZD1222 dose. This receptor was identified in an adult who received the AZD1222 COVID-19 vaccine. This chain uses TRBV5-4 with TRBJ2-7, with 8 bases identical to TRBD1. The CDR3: CASSLRQGASPYEQYF. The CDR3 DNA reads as TGTGCCAGCAGCTTAAGGCAGGGGGCGAGTCCCTACGAGCAGTACTTC.